These T cell receptor beta chains were read from a single sample in a study of cytomegalovirus exposure and HLA in healthy donors. Some clones are missing from TCRdb's copy, which holds only in-frame ones; the method was immunoSEQ multiplex PCR. This table has around 110,000 clones, about three quarters appearing once. Sequencing was performed on PBMCs. Receptors were obtained from a woman in her fifties or sixties in good health and CMV-seropositive. Both conserved end residues are part of each CDR3. The order of the fields is J gene, D gene, clone size, V gene, CDR3 DNA, CDR3 protein. A D gene is named only where the DNA matches it firmly. A row's size may be missing; if present it is once, few, many or a size class.

TRBJ1-5	-	once	TRBV19	TGTGCCAGTAGTATCGAAGTTTCGGAGGGTGGAAGGCCCCAGCATTTT	CASSIEVSEGGRPQHF
TRBJ1-6	-	few	TRBV6-5	TGTGCCAGCTATAGGGAGGCGCTGAATAATTCACCCCTCCACTTT	CASYREALNNSPLHF
TRBJ1-2	TRBD1	few	TRBV11-2	TGTGCCAGCAGCTCAATAAGATCCGGGACAGACTCTTCGGATGGCTACACCTTC	CASSSIRSGTDSSDGYTF
TRBJ1-4	-	few	TRBV7-9	TGTGCCAGCAGCTTGTCGGGATCTCGGCCGGAGGGGAGAGAAAAACTGTTTTTT	CASSLSGSRPEGREKLFF
TRBJ1-1	TRBD1	-	TRBV19	TGTGCCAGCTCTAGGGGACAGGGACCACCGAACACTGAAGCTTTCTTT	CASSRGQGPPNTEAFF
TRBJ2-3	TRBD2	-	TRBV6-1	TGTGCCAGCAGTGTACTAGCGGGGGAGATTGGGACAGATACGCAGTATTTT	CASSVLAGEIGTDTQYF
TRBJ1-2	TRBD1	-	TRBV7-8	TGTGCCAGCAGCTACGGACAGGTCAATGGTAACTATGGCTACACCTTC	CASSYGQVNGNYGYTF
TRBJ1-2	-	few	TRBV25-1	TGTGCCAGCAGACAACAGGACTATGGCTACACCTTC	CASRQQDYGYTF
TRBJ1-6	-	-	TRBV2	TGTGCCAGCAGTGGTCGGAGCTCCTATAATTCACCCCTCCACTTT	CASSGRSSYNSPLHF
TRBJ2-3	TRBD2	-	TRBV29-1	TGCAGCGTTGACCCCCCGGGACTAGCTGGTGATACGCAGTATTTT	CSVDPPGLAGDTQYF
TRBJ1-2	-	-	TRBV7-9	TGTGCCAGCAGCTCAGAGACTCCGTATAGCTATGGCTACACCTTC	CASSSETPYSYGYTF
TRBJ1-4	TRBD1	-	TRBV5-1	TGCGCCAGCAGGCCCACAGGGGATGCGACGACTAATGAAAAACTGTTTTTT	CASRPTGDATTNEKLFF
TRBJ1-2	-	-	TRBV5-1	TGCGCCAGCAGCCGCAATTCTGCGGGGGGGGACTATGGCTACACCTTC	CASSRNSAGGDYGYTF
TRBJ2-5	-	-	TRBV11-2	TGTGCCAGCAGCTTGTTGGCGGGTCAAGAGACCCAGTACTTC	CASSLLAGQETQYF
TRBJ2-5	TRBD2	-	TRBV10-1	TGCGCCAGCACAGCGGGGGGGAAAGAGACCCAGTACTTC	CASTAGGKETQYF
TRBJ1-4	-	-	TRBV27	TGTGCCAGCACGAACTATGGGTCGGCTAATGAAAAACTGTTTTTT	CASTNYGSANEKLFF